This T cell receptor (beta chain) is drawn from a study of OX40 agonist ivuxolimab in advanced cancers. For the study at large: Those treated in dose escalation had hepatocellular carcinoma, melanoma, renal cell cancer or head and neck cancer. Partial responses were observed in three patients, of whom one had hepatocellular carcinoma and two had cutaneous melanoma. Study outcomes and limitations: CD4+ and CD8+ blood T cells expanded clonally by week 6 at 0.1 to 3.0 mg/kg.

The CDR3 has 13 residues. V lost 2 bases to trimming and J lost 6 bases; unmatched junction nucleotides: 2. CDR1 is KGHSH, CDR2 LQKENI, per germline. Worth noting for this clone: Its antigen is not known.

Only in-frame clones appear in the TCRdb table, and some are missing; sequencing was by immunoSEQ multiplex PCR. The sample has about 67,000 clones, around 87% seen once. Patients with a history of autoimmune disease or on systemic immunosuppression were excluded. This sequence was found in an adult with an advanced solid tumor such as melanoma, head and neck, liver or kidney cancer. The specimen was CD4+ or CD8+ T cells sorted from blood, collected in a trial of the OX40 agonist ivuxolimab. The V and J genes are TRBV18 and TRBJ2-3, with 7 nucleotides matching TRBD1. DNA for the CDR3: TGTGCCAGCTCACCAACAGGGGTCGATACGCAGTATTTT. Amino acid sequence: CASSPTGVDTQYF.